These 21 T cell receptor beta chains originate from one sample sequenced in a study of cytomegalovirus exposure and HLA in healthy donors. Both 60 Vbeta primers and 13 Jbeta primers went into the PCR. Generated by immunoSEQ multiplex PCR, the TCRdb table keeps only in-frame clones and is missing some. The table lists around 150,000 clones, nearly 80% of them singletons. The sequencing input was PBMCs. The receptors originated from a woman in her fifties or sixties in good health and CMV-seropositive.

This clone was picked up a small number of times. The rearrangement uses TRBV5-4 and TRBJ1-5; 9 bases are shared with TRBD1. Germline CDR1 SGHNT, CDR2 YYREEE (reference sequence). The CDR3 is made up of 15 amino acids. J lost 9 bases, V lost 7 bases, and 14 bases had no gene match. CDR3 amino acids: CASGSGTGWFWPQHF. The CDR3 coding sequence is TGTGCCAGCGGGTCCGGGACAGGGTGGTTTTGGCCCCAGCATTTT.

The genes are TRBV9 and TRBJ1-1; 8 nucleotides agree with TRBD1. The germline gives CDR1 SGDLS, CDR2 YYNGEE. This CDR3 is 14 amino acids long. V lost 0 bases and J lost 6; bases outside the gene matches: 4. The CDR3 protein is CASSVGQGTPEAFF. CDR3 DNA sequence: TGTGCCAGCAGCGTAGGACAGGGGACCCCTGAAGCTTTCTTT.

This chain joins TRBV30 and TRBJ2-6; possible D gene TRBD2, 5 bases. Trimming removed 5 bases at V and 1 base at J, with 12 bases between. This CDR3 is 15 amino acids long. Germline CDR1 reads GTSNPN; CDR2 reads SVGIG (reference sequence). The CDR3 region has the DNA TGTGCCTGGGATCCGGACTGGTCTGGGGCCAACGTCCTGACTTTC. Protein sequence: CAWDPDWSGANVLTF.

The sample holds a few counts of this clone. The chain's CDR3 is CASSFRGPSTDTQYF. DNA for the CDR3: TGTGCCAGCAGTTTCAGGGGTCCCTCCACAGATACGCAGTATTTT. This rearrangement joins TRBV6-6 to TRBJ2-3, with D perhaps TRBD1 (6 bases). The CDR3 is 15 amino acids. V gave up 4 bases and J gave up 2 bases, with 13 bases separating them. Germline V gene sequence: CDR1 MNHNY, CDR2 SVGAGI (reference sequence).

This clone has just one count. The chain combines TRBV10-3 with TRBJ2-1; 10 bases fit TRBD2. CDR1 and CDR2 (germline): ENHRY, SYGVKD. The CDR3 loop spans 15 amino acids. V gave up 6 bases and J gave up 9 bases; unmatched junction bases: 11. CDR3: CAIRPESGRVGEQFF. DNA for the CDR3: TGTGCCATCAGACCGGAAAGCGGGAGGGTCGGTGAGCAGTTCTTC.

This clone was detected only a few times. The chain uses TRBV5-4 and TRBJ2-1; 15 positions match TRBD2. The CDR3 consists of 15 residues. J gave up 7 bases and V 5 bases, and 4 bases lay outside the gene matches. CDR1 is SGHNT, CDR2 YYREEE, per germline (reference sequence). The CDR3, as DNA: TGTGCCAGCAGACCGGGACTAGCGGGAGGTAATGAGCAGTTCTTC. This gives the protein CASRPGLAGGNEQFF.

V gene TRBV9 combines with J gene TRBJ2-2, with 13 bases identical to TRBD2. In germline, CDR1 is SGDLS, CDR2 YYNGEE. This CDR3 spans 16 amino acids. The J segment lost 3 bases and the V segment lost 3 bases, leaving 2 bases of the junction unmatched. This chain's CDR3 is CASSAGLAGDTGELFF. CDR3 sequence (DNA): TGTGCCAGCAGCGCCGGACTAGCGGGAGACACCGGGGAGCTGTTTTTT.

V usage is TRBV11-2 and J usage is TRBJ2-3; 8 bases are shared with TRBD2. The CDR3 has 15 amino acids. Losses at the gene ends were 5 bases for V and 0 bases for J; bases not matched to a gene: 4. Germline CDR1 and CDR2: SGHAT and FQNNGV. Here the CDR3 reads CASSGAGGSTDTQYF. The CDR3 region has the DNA TGTGCCAGCAGCGGGGCGGGGGGTAGCACAGATACGCAGTATTTT.

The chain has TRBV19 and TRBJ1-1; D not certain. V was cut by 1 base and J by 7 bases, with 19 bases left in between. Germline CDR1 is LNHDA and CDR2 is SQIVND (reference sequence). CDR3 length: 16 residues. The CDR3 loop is CASSIGSVGFLVEAFF. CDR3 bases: TGTGCCAGTAGTATAGGAAGCGTTGGATTCCTCGTTGAAGCTTTCTTT.

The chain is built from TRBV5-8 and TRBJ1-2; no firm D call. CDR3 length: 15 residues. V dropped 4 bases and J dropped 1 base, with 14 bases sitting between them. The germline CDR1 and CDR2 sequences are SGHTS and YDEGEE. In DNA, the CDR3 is TGTGCCAGCAGCCCCGTCGTACAGAATAACTATGGCTACACCTTC. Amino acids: CASSPVVQNNYGYTF.

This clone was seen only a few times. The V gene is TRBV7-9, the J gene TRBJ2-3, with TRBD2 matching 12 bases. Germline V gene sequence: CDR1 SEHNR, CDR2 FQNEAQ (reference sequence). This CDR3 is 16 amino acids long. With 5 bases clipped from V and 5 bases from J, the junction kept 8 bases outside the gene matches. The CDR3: CASSTTSGSRIDTQYF. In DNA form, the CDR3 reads TGTGCCAGCAGCACGACTAGCGGGAGTCGAATAGATACGCAGTATTTT.

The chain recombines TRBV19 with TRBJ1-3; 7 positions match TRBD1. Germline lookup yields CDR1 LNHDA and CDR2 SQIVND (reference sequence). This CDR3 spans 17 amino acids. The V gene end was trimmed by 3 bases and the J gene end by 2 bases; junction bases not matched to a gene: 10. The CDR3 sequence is CASSMSRLGQTGNTIYF. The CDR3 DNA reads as TGTGCCAGTAGTATGAGTAGGCTGGGACAGACTGGAAACACCATATATTTT.

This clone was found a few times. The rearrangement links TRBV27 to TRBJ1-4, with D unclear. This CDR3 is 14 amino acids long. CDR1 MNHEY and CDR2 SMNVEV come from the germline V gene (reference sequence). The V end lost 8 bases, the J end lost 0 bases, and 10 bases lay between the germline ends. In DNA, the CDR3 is TGTGCCAGCGGAGCGTGGACAACTAATGAAAAACTGTTTTTT. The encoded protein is CASGAWTTNEKLFF.

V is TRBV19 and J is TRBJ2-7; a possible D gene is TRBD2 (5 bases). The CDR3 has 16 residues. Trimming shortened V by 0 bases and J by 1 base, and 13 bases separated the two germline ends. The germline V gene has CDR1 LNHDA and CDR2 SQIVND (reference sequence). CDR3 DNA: TGTGCCAGTAGTATAGATGTCCCGGGATCGTCCTACGAGCAGTACTTC. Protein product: CASSIDVPGSSYEQYF.

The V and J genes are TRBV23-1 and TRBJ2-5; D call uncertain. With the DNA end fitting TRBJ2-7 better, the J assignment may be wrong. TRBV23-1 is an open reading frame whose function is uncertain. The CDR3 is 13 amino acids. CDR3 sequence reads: CASSKGSSYEQYF. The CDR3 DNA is TGCGCCAGCAGTAAAGGTAGCTCCTACGAGCAGTACTTC.

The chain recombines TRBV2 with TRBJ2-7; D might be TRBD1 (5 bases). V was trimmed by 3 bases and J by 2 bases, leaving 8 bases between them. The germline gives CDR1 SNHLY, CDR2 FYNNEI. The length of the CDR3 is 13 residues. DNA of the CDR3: TGTGCCAGCAGTGATCACAGGCCCTACGAGCAGTACTTC. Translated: CASSDHRPYEQYF.

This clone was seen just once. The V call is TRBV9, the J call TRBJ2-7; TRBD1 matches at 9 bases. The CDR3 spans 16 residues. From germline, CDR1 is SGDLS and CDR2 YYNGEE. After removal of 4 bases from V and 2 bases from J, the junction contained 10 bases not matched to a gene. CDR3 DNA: TGTGCCAGCAGCCCACGTCAACAGGGGGCAACCTACGAGCAGTACTTC. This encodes CASSPRQQGATYEQYF.

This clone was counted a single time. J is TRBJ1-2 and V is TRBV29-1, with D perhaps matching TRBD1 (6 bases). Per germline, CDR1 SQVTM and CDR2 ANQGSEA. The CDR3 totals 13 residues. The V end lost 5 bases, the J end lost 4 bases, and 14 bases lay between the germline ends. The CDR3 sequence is CSVLNREIYGYTF. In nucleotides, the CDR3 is TGCAGCGTTCTTAACAGGGAAATCTATGGCTACACCTTC.

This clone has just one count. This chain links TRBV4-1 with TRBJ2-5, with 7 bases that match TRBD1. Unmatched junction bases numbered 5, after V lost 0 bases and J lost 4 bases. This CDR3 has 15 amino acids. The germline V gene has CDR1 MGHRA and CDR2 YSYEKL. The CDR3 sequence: CASSQETRDRETQYF. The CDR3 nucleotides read TGCGCCAGCAGCCAAGAAACCCGGGACAGAGAGACCCAGTACTTC.

The CDR3 region is CASSIVGTITEAFF. CDR3 coding DNA: TGTGCCAGTAGTATAGTGGGGACAATCACTGAAGCTTTCTTT. The chain is built from TRBV19 and TRBJ1-1; D may be TRBD1 (6 bases). V was shortened by 1 base and J by 4 bases, with 10 bases between the two germline ends. The CDR3 covers 14 residues. CDR1 and CDR2 (germline): LNHDA, SQIVND (reference sequence).

CDR3 sequence reads: CASSPGLALDNEQFF. In DNA, the CDR3 is TGTGCCAGCAGCCCGGGACTAGCGCTTGACAATGAGCAGTTCTTC. V usage is TRBV4-2 and J usage is TRBJ2-1; 10 nucleotides match TRBD2. This CDR3 has 15 amino acids. Germline trimming cut 4 bases from V and 5 bases from J; bases unmatched to any gene: 5. Germline CDR1 reads LGHNA; CDR2 reads YNFKEQ.